This T cell receptor (beta chain) was captured by sequencing in a study of technical replicates of blood from several donors. This clone appeared once. The protocol was immunoSEQ multiplex PCR, while the TCRdb copy is restricted to in-frame clones and leaves out a portion. The sample holds around 80,000 clones, around 93% seen once. CDR3 length: 16 residues. Losses at the gene ends were 1 base for V and 5 bases for J; bases not matched to a gene: 4. CDR1 and CDR2 (germline): MGHRA, YSYEKL. The chain combines TRBV4-1 with TRBJ2-2; 10 positions match TRBD2. The material sequenced was T cells isolated from PBMCs. The clonotype originates from a human donor in good health. The CDR3 sequence is CASSQALAGVTGELFF. DNA for the CDR3: TGCGCCAGCAGCCAAGCCCTAGCGGGGGTTACCGGGGAGCTGTTTTTT.